The rows below give T cell receptor beta chains drawn from one sample of a study of T cell responses to AZD1222 COVID-19 vaccine. Profiling relied on immunoSEQ multiplex PCR, and the TCRdb table lists in-frame clones only, not all of them. This sample yields about 120,000 clones, of which 65% to 85% are seen a single time; about 4.5% belongs to the top ten. The sample here was peripheral blood, taken on day 0 of AZD1222 vaccination. The receptors come from an adult in good health. Each CDR3 is given with its conserved first and last residue. The D gene is left open where the match is weak. Clone sizes are given selectively: once, few, many, or a class where the clone is expanded.

J gene: TRBJ1-5
clone size: -
D gene: -
V gene: TRBV6-2/TRBV6-3
CDR3 protein: CASSLSDRGTQPQHF
CDR3 DNA: TGTGCCAGCAGTCTCTCGGATAGGGGCACTCAGCCCCAGCATTTT

J gene: TRBJ1-1
clone size: -
D gene: TRBD1
V gene: TRBV7-9
CDR3 protein: CASSRTGIEAFF
CDR3 DNA: TGTGCCAGCAGCCGGACAGGCATTGAAGCTTTCTTT

J gene: TRBJ2-7
clone size: -
D gene: -
V gene: TRBV5-4
CDR3 protein: CASSFRDAPYEQYF
CDR3 DNA: TGTGCCAGCAGCTTCCGGGACGCACCCTACGAGCAGTACTTC

J gene: TRBJ2-1
clone size: -
D gene: -
V gene: TRBV7-2
CDR3 protein: CASSLQGYEQFF
CDR3 DNA: TGTGCCAGCAGCTTACAGGGTTATGAGCAGTTCTTC

J gene: TRBJ2-1
clone size: -
D gene: -
V gene: TRBV7-2
CDR3 protein: CASSLAGVYNEQFF
CDR3 DNA: TGTGCCAGCAGCTTAGCGGGGGTCTACAATGAGCAGTTCTTC

J gene: TRBJ1-2
clone size: -
D gene: TRBD1
V gene: TRBV5-6
CDR3 protein: CASSQYNRGGYTF
CDR3 DNA: TGTGCCAGCAGCCAATACAACAGGGGTGGCTACACCTTC

J gene: TRBJ2-1
clone size: -
D gene: -
V gene: TRBV7-2
CDR3 protein: CASSLFRVDEQFF
CDR3 DNA: TGTGCCAGCAGCTTATTCAGGGTCGATGAGCAGTTCTTC

J gene: TRBJ2-4
clone size: -
D gene: -
V gene: TRBV4-3
CDR3 protein: CASSQERSGGKNIQYF
CDR3 DNA: TGCGCCAGCAGCCAAGAGCGGTCGGGTGGCAAAAACATTCAGTACTTC

J gene: TRBJ2-1
clone size: -
D gene: TRBD2
V gene: TRBV5-1
CDR3 protein: CASSFRLAGGGDEQFF
CDR3 DNA: TGCGCCAGCAGCTTCCGACTAGCGGGAGGTGGGGATGAGCAGTTCTTC

J gene: TRBJ2-3
clone size: few
D gene: -
V gene: TRBV11-2
CDR3 protein: CASSAAGPDTQYF
CDR3 DNA: TGTGCCAGCAGCGCCGCGGGCCCAGATACGCAGTATTTT

J gene: TRBJ2-3
clone size: -
D gene: -
V gene: TRBV4-3
CDR3 protein: CASSQVLGVDTQYF
CDR3 DNA: TGCGCCAGCAGCCAAGTTTTAGGGGTGGATACGCAGTATTTT

J gene: TRBJ2-7
clone size: -
D gene: -
V gene: TRBV18
CDR3 protein: CASSAAGVEQYF
CDR3 DNA: TGTGCCAGCTCAGCCGCAGGAGTCGAGCAGTACTTC

J gene: TRBJ2-3
clone size: once
D gene: -
V gene: TRBV11-2
CDR3 protein: CASSLAGNNADTQYF
CDR3 DNA: TGTGCCAGCAGCTTAGCGGGAAATAATGCAGATACGCAGTATTTT

J gene: TRBJ1-1
clone size: -
D gene: TRBD1
V gene: TRBV5-1
CDR3 protein: CASSRGQGIGGTEAFF
CDR3 DNA: TGCGCCAGCTCCAGGGGACAGGGCATAGGGGGCACTGAAGCTTTCTTT

J gene: TRBJ1-5
clone size: -
D gene: -
V gene: TRBV5-4
CDR3 protein: CASSLGGGFNQPQHF
CDR3 DNA: TGTGCCAGCAGCTTGGGAGGGGGATTTAATCAGCCCCAGCATTTT

J gene: TRBJ2-7
clone size: -
D gene: -
V gene: TRBV27
CDR3 protein: CASSLNGYEQYF
CDR3 DNA: TGTGCCAGCAGTTTAAACGGGTACGAGCAGTACTTC

J gene: TRBJ1-3
clone size: -
D gene: -
V gene: TRBV28
CDR3 protein: CASTPPGANTIYF
CDR3 DNA: TGTGCCAGCACTCCCCCGGGGGCAAACACCATATATTTT

J gene: TRBJ1-1
clone size: -
D gene: -
V gene: TRBV28
CDR3 protein: CASRIINRERAEAFF
CDR3 DNA: TGTGCCAGCAGAATTATTAACAGGGAAAGGGCTGAAGCTTTCTTT

J gene: TRBJ1-2
clone size: -
D gene: -
V gene: TRBV4-3
CDR3 protein: CASSQSPGRLYGYTF
CDR3 DNA: TGCGCCAGCAGCCAGTCCCCCGGCCGGCTATATGGCTACACCTTC

J gene: TRBJ2-5
clone size: -
D gene: TRBD2
V gene: TRBV4-3
CDR3 protein: CASSQDFPGGPGETQYF
CDR3 DNA: TGCGCCAGCAGCCAAGATTTTCCGGGAGGGCCAGGGGAGACCCAGTACTTC

J gene: TRBJ1-6
clone size: -
D gene: TRBD1
V gene: TRBV6-5
CDR3 protein: CASSTGTGTISPLHF
CDR3 DNA: TGTGCCAGCAGTACCGGGACAGGGACTATCTCACCCCTCCACTTT

J gene: TRBJ2-3
clone size: -
D gene: TRBD2
V gene: TRBV24-1
CDR3 protein: CATGISGGGQDTQYF
CDR3 DNA: TGTGCCACCGGGATTAGCGGGGGGGGCCAGGATACGCAGTATTTT

J gene: TRBJ2-7
clone size: -
D gene: TRBD2
V gene: TRBV3-1/TRBV3-2
CDR3 protein: CASSQDYPFASGSTKEQYF
CDR3 DNA: TGTGCCAGCAGCCAAGATTACCCCTTCGCTAGCGGCTCCACTAAGGAGCAGTACTTC

J gene: TRBJ2-3
clone size: -
D gene: TRBD1
V gene: TRBV7-6
CDR3 protein: CASSLRQGGVTDTQYF
CDR3 DNA: TGTGCCAGCAGCCTACGACAGGGGGGGGTGACAGATACGCAGTATTTT

J gene: TRBJ2-5
clone size: -
D gene: TRBD2
V gene: TRBV2
CDR3 protein: CASSSQILAGGKETQYF
CDR3 DNA: TGTGCCAGCAGTAGCCAAATCCTAGCGGGAGGTAAAGAGACCCAGTACTTC

J gene: TRBJ2-5
clone size: -
D gene: TRBD2
V gene: TRBV7-3
CDR3 protein: CASSSPGLGGVETQYF
CDR3 DNA: TGTGCCAGCAGCTCTCCGGGACTAGGGGGTGTCGAGACCCAGTACTTC

J gene: TRBJ1-3
clone size: -
D gene: -
V gene: TRBV6-1
CDR3 protein: CASSEGQVSGNTIYF
CDR3 DNA: TGTGCCAGCAGTGAAGGCCAGGTCTCTGGAAACACCATATATTTT

J gene: TRBJ2-1
clone size: -
D gene: TRBD1
V gene: TRBV6-5
CDR3 protein: CASSSDRSRNEQFF
CDR3 DNA: TGTGCCAGCAGTTCGGACAGGAGCCGCAATGAGCAGTTCTTC

J gene: TRBJ2-1
clone size: -
D gene: -
V gene: TRBV7-2
CDR3 protein: CASSLDSTNIYNEQFF
CDR3 DNA: TGTGCCAGCAGCTTAGACTCGACTAACATTTACAATGAGCAGTTCTTC

J gene: TRBJ1-2
clone size: -
D gene: -
V gene: TRBV21-1
CDR3 protein: CASSKRDGAGGYTF
CDR3 DNA: TGTGCCAGCAGCAAGCGGGACGGTGCGGGAGGCTACACCTTC

J gene: TRBJ2-5
clone size: few
D gene: -
V gene: TRBV4-1
CDR3 protein: CASTRLVGETQYF
CDR3 DNA: TGCGCCAGCACCCGACTAGTGGGGGAGACCCAGTACTTC

J gene: TRBJ1-2
clone size: -
D gene: TRBD1
V gene: TRBV30
CDR3 protein: CAWRGGQGAYGYTF
CDR3 DNA: TGTGCCTGGAGGGGCGGACAGGGGGCCTATGGCTACACCTTC

J gene: TRBJ2-2
clone size: once
D gene: -
V gene: TRBV9
CDR3 protein: CASSVGFGNTGELFF
CDR3 DNA: TGTGCCAGCAGCGTAGGATTCGGGAACACCGGGGAGCTGTTTTTT

J gene: TRBJ2-7
clone size: few
D gene: TRBD1
V gene: TRBV7-8
CDR3 protein: CASSRDRYEQYF
CDR3 DNA: TGTGCCAGCAGTCGGGACAGATACGAGCAGTACTTC

J gene: TRBJ2-5
clone size: -
D gene: -
V gene: TRBV5-5
CDR3 protein: CASSPSVGHHQETQYF
CDR3 DNA: TGTGCCAGCAGCCCGTCTGTAGGGCACCACCAAGAGACCCAGTACTTC

J gene: TRBJ1-2
clone size: -
D gene: TRBD1
V gene: TRBV19
CDR3 protein: CASSDPTGGSYGYTF
CDR3 DNA: TGTGCCAGTAGTGACCCCACAGGGGGCTCCTATGGCTACACCTTC

J gene: TRBJ2-6
clone size: -
D gene: -
V gene: TRBV11-2
CDR3 protein: CASSPTAAGANVLTF
CDR3 DNA: TGTGCCAGCAGCCCCACAGCGGCTGGGGCCAACGTCCTGACTTTC

J gene: TRBJ2-1
clone size: few
D gene: -
V gene: TRBV7-2
CDR3 protein: CASSLGPNNEQFF
CDR3 DNA: TGTGCCAGCAGCTTGGGACCGAACAATGAGCAGTTCTTC